This TCR beta chain is from a study of cytomegalovirus exposure and HLA in healthy donors. The PCR had 60 Vbeta and 13 Jbeta primers. Produced via immunoSEQ multiplex PCR; TCRdb's table is partial and in-frame only. The sample records around 110,000 clones, just over 70% being singletons. The CDR3 covers 14 residues. Germline V lookup: CDR1 SGDLS, CDR2 YYNGEE. With 3 bases clipped from V and 6 bases from J, the junction kept 3 bases outside the gene matches. Samples came from healthy bone marrow donors. This clone showed up just a few times. What it binds is unknown. Study-wide findings and caveats: Versus the approximately 700-donor mean, an Asian-associated ancestry cluster reportedly showed fewer N-insertions in a later analysis.

The chain carries TRBV9 and TRBJ1-6; TRBD1 agrees at 7 bases. The clonotype comes from a boy aged 5-17 years in good health and CMV-seronegative. Specimen: PBMCs. CDR3 bases: TGTGCCAGCAGCGGGGACAGACCTAATTCACCCCTCCACTTT. This codes for CASSGDRPNSPLHF.